This T cell receptor beta chain is from a study of somatic mutations in cytotoxic T cells in rheumatoid arthritis. At the level of the study: Sorted by flow to nearly 100% purity were some V beta antibody-stained T-cell populations, including V beta1+ cells sequenced for TCRB. Study findings and constraints: Antigenic targets recognized by the expanded CD8+ clones remained undetermined. Among patients with rheumatoid arthritis, but not healthy controls, CD8+ clonality increased with age.

Purity of the CD4+ and CD8+ cells, isolated by positive magnetic bead selection, was checked by flow cytometry. On this clone itself: Its antigen is still unknown.

Using immunoSEQ multiplex PCR, the repertoire was profiled, and TCRdb retains in-frame clones only, with some absent. Counted here are 9,500 to 13,000 clones, 79% occurring once; the ten biggest clones make up almost 35%. From germline, CDR1 is ENHRY and CDR2 SYGVKD. This CDR3 comprises 15 residues. V gave up 3 bases and J gave up 5 bases, with 16 bases separating them. This rearrangement joins TRBV10-3 to TRBJ1-1, with D unresolved. Sequencing was carried out using CD8+ T cells sorted from blood. The source is an adult with rheumatoid arthritis. CDR3 in amino acids: CAISENPRRRTEAFF. In nucleotides, the CDR3 is TGTGCCATCAGTGAAAACCCCCGTCGTAGGACTGAAGCTTTCTTT.